Shown below are 9 T cell receptor beta chains from a single sample sequenced in a study of T cells in Graves' hyperthyroidism and ophthalmopathy. Researchers amplified the TCR beta CDR3 regions from RNA transcripts. HTBI primers were employed in a first-round RT-PCR of the TCR CDR3. Using its own MiXCR run on the multiplex PCR reads, TCRdb lists one record per CDR3 protein. The repertoire includes more than 500,000 distinct CDR3 sequences, 40% to 50% of them detected once, and 35% to 50% sits in the top ten. Sequencing was done on a sample of peripheral blood or thyroid tissue (not recorded which). These receptors were taken from an adult woman with Graves' disease, either hyperthyroidism or ophthalmopathy (not recorded which).

This clonotype came up many times. V gene TRBV10-3 combines with J gene TRBJ2-7, with 9 positions matching TRBD1. This CDR3 has 17 amino acids. The V gene end was trimmed by 10 bases and the J gene end by 2 bases; junction bases not matched to a gene: 18. In germline, CDR1 is ENHRY, CDR2 SYGVKD. The CDR3 coding sequence is TGTGCCACCGGTGGCGGGACAGGGTTTTCTTTCACCTACGAGCAGTACTTC. As protein: CATGGGTGFSFTYEQYF.

The rearrangement links TRBV4-3 to TRBJ2-7, with a possible D match to TRBD1 (6 bases). Germline lookup yields CDR1 LGHNA and CDR2 YSLEER. The CDR3 sequence is 15 residues long. V lost 0 bases, J lost 4 bases, and 13 bases lay in between. The CDR3 is CASSQDGSQGYEQYF. The CDR3 DNA sequence: TGCGCCAGCAGCCAAGATGGTAGCCAGGGGTACGAGCAGTACTTC.

On this clonotype: This may stem from a read error, because a much larger clone lies one nucleotide away. This chain joins TRBV29-1 and TRBJ2-5; D assignment may be TRBD1 or TRBD2 (5 bases each). Germline V gene data show CDR1 as SQVTM and CDR2 as ANQGSEA. This CDR3 has 11 residues. The CDR3 bases are TGCAGCGCACCGGGACCAGAGACCCAGTGCTTC. Residues: CSAPGPETQCF.

The chain is built from TRBV28 and TRBJ1-5; D gene uncertain. The CDR3 is 13 amino acids. V was clipped by 2 bases and J by 7 bases, with 9 bases between them. Germline V lookup: CDR1 MDHEN, CDR2 SYDVKM. The CDR3 DNA reads as TGTGCCAGCAGTTTAGGGGATACACAGCCCCAGCATTTT. It encodes CASSLGDTQPQHF.

The genes are TRBV6-6 and TRBJ1-5; TRBD1 agrees at 9 bases. V shed 7 bases and J 6 bases; nucleotides not matched to a gene: 10. The CDR3 consists of 15 residues. Germline V gene lookup returns CDR1 MNHNY and CDR2 SVGAGI (reference sequence). Here the CDR3 DNA reads TGTGCCAGCAACATGGGACAGGGAAACAGTCAGCCCCAGCATTTT. Protein sequence: CASNMGQGNSQPQHF.

In this sample, this clonotype turned up a few times. The rearrangement joins TRBV20-1 to TRBJ1-1; no firm D call. This CDR3 comprises 13 residues. Trimming took 3 bases from V and 4 from J, leaving 12 bases between them. Germline CDR1 is DFQATT and CDR2 is SNEGSKA (reference sequence). The CDR3 coding sequence is TGCAGTGCTAGGAAGGGCAGGTTCACTGAAGCTTTCTTT. Translation gives CSARKGRFTEAFF.

This clonotype was counted at least ten times. V gene TRBV2 combines with J gene TRBJ1-4; TRBD1 matches 7 bases. Germline V gives CDR1 SNHLY, CDR2 FYNNEI. The CDR3 covers 12 residues. With V trimmed by 5 bases and J by 13 bases, 7 bases remained unmatched. The CDR3 region has the DNA TGTGCCAGCAGTCCAGCCCCAGGGGGACTGTTTTTT. It encodes CASSPAPGGLFF. The full variable domain, in which reference TRBV2 and TRBJ1-4 provide the parts outside the CDR3, is EPEVTQTPSHQVTQMGQEVILRCVPISNHLYFYWYRQILGQKVEFLVSFYNNEISEKSEIFDDQFSVERPDGSNFTLKIRSTKLEDSAMYFCASSPAPGGLFFGSGTQLSVL.

This clonotype was seen at least ten times. At one boundary the junction diverges from the germline segment, which might be a read error. CDR3 coding DNA: TGTGCCAGCAGAACGGGAGTAGGGCAAGGGACCCAGTACTTC. Translation: CASRTGVGQGTQYF. The chain is built from TRBV6-2 or TRBV6-3 and TRBJ2-5; D might be TRBD2 (6 bases). The length of the CDR3 is 14 residues. Germline-derived CDR1 and CDR2 are MNHEY and SVGEGT.

The V gene is TRBV29-1, the J gene TRBJ1-2, with a weak D call TRBD1 (6 bases). V shed 8 bases and J shed 8 bases, with 15 bases lying between them. CDR3 length: 11 residues. Germline CDR1 is SQVTM and CDR2 is ANQGSEA. The CDR3 region has the DNA TGCAGCAGCCAGACAGGCTTCGGCTACACCTTC. As protein: CSSQTGFGYTF.